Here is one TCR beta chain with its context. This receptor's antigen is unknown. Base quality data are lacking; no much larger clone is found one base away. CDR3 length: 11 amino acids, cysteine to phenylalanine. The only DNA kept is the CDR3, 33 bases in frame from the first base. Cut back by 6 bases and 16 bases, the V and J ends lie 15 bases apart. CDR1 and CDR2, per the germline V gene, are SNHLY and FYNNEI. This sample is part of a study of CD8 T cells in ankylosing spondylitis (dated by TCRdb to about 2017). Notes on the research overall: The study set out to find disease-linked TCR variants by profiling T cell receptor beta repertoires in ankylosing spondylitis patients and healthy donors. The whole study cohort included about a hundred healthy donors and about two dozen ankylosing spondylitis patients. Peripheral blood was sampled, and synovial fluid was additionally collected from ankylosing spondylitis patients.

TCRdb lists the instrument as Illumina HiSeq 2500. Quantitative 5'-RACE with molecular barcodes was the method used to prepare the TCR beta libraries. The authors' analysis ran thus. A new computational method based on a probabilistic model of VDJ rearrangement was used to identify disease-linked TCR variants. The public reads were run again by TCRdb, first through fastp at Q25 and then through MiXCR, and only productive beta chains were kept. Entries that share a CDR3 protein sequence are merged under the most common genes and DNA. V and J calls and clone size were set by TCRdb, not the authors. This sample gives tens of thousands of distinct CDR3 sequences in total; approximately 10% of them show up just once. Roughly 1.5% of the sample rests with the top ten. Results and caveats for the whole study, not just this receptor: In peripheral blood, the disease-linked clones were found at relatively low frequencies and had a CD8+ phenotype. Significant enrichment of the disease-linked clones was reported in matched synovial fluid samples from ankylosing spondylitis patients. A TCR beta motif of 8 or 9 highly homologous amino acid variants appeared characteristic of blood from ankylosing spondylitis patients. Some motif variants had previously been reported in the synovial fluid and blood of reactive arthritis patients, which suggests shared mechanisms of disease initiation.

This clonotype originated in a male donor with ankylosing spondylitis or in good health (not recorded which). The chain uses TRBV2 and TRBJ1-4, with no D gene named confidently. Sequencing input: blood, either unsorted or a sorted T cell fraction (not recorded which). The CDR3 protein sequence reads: CASRLTASTFF. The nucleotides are TGTGCCAGCAGACTGACCGCTTCCACGTTTTTT.